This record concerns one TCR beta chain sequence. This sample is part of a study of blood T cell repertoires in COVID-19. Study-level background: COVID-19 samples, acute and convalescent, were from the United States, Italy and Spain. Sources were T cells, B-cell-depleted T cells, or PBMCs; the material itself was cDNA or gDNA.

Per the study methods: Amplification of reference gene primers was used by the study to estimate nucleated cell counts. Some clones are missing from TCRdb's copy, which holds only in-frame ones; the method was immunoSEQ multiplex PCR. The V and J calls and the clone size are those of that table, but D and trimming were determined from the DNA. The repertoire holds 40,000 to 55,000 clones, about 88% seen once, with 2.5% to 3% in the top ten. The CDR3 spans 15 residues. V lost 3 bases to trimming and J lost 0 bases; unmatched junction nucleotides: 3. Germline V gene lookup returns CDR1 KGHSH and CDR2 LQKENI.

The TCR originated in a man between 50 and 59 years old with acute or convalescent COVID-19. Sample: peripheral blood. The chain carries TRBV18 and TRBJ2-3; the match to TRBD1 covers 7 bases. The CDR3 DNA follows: TGTGCCAGCTCACCGGGACAGCTAAGCACAGATACGCAGTATTTT. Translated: CASSPGQLSTDTQYF.